These 20 T cell receptor beta chains were all obtained from the same sample, sequenced in a study of CD8+ T cells in alopecia areata. The authors extracted RNA and reverse transcribed it into cDNA as the sequencing template. Data came from immunoSEQ multiplex PCR; TCRdb stores just in-frame clones and leaves some out. The repertoire has some 170,000 clones, roughly 66% of them found once; the top ten carry around 10%. Specimen: CD8+ T cells sorted from blood, collected at week 0. The receptors here all came from a human donor with alopecia areata.

The chain has TRBV25-1 and TRBJ1-1, with a possible D match to TRBD1 (5 bases). There are 16 residues in the CDR3. CDR1 and CDR2 (germline): MGHDK, SYGVNS. With 2 bases removed from V and 5 bases from J, the gap between germline ends came to 18 bases. The CDR3 region has the DNA TGTGCCAGCAGTGAAACCACCAGGAGAGGGGCGACTGAAGCTTTCTTT. This gives the protein CASSETTRRGATEAFF.

The rearrangement joins TRBV5-1 to TRBJ1-4, with a tentative D call TRBD1 (6 bases). From germline, CDR1 is SGHRS and CDR2 YFSETQ. V was clipped by 5 bases and J by 2 bases, with 13 bases between them. CDR3 size: 15 residues. The CDR3, as DNA: TGCGCCAGCAGTCCGACAGGTTCGACTAATGAAAAACTGTTTTTT. Amino acids: CASSPTGSTNEKLFF.

The chain uses TRBV15 and TRBJ2-5; D call uncertain. This CDR3 is built from 12 residues. The V gene's germline CDR1 is LNHNV and CDR2 YYDKDF (reference sequence). V dropped 3 bases and J dropped 3 bases, with 5 bases sitting between them. The CDR3 loop reads CATSREKETQYF. For the CDR3, the DNA is TGTGCCACCAGCAGGGAGAAAGAGACCCAGTACTTC.

The chain carries TRBV5-6 and TRBJ1-1; D not certain. The CDR3 covers 15 residues. Trimming cost V 4 bases and J 0 bases, with 13 bases left between them. Germline V lookup: CDR1 SGHDT, CDR2 YYEEEE. This CDR3 is CASSPQGVMNTEAFF. The DNA of the CDR3 is TGTGCCAGCAGCCCACAAGGAGTTATGAACACTGAAGCTTTCTTT.

The chain employs TRBV20-1 and TRBJ2-1, with D perhaps matching TRBD2 (5 bases). CDR1 DFQATT and CDR2 SNEGSKA come from the germline V gene (reference sequence). This CDR3 has 11 amino acids. Trimming took 5 bases from V and 6 from J, leaving 8 bases between them. The chain's CDR3 is CSAGLLNEQFF. The CDR3 coding sequence is TGCAGTGCTGGACTGCTCAATGAGCAGTTCTTC.

The genes are TRBV5-1 and TRBJ2-7; 7 nucleotides agree with TRBD2. The CDR3 covers 11 residues. Germline trimming cut 4 bases from V and 12 bases from J; bases unmatched to any gene: 7. CDR1 is SGHRS and CDR2 is YFSETQ in the germline V gene. CDR3 sequence reads: CASSDERGTYF. The CDR3, as DNA: TGCGCCAGCAGCGACGAGCGGGGTACGTACTTC.

As regards this clone: The junction differs from germline at one of its ends, possibly a read error. This rearrangement joins TRBV10-2 to TRBJ2-3; D might be TRBD2 (6 bases). CDR1 WSHSY and CDR2 SAAADI come from the germline V gene. The CDR3 has 14 residues. The CDR3 protein is CAITEGGFPDTQYF. In DNA, the CDR3 is TGTGCCATCACCGAAGGAGGGTTCCCAGATACGCAGTATTTT.

A few counts support this clone. J is TRBJ1-1 and V is TRBV7-9; D is possibly TRBD1 (5 bases). The CDR3 is 12 amino acids. Germline lookup yields CDR1 SEHNR and CDR2 FQNEAQ (reference sequence). With 5 bases removed from V and 8 bases from J, the gap between germline ends came to 12 bases. The CDR3 here is CASSVGEREAFF. The DNA for the CDR3 is TGTGCCAGCAGCGTGGGGGAGAGGGAAGCTTTCTTT.

The chain is built from TRBV27 and TRBJ1-1; D unclear. The CDR3 has 12 amino acids. Germline CDR1 is MNHEY and CDR2 is SMNVEV (reference sequence). The V end was cut by 5 bases, the J end by 5 bases, with 9 bases between. As DNA, the CDR3 is TGTGCCAGCAGTGGAGGTGGAACTGAAGCTTTCTTT. It translates to CASSGGGTEAFF.

The rearrangement links TRBV7-9 to TRBJ1-2; TRBD1 is a possible D gene (5 bases). This CDR3 has 13 residues. In germline, CDR1 is SEHNR, CDR2 FQNEAQ (reference sequence). Deletions cut 5 bases from V and 8 bases from J, with 15 bases between. CDR3 DNA: TGTGCCAGCAGCCAAGATAGGGGCAAAGGCTACACCTTC. As protein: CASSQDRGKGYTF.

The CDR3 nucleotides read TGCGCCAGCAGCGGATATGGGGAAGCTTTCTTT. Protein sequence: CASSGYGEAFF. V gene TRBV5-1 combines with J gene TRBJ1-1; D gene ambiguous. V was clipped by 4 bases and J by 8 bases, with 9 bases between them. The CDR3 consists of 11 residues. Germline loops: CDR1 SGHRS, CDR2 YFSETQ.

The chain's CDR3 is CASSTTEETQYF. The CDR3 coding sequence is TGTGCCAGCAGCACGACAGAAGAGACCCAGTACTTC. The gene calls are TRBV21-1 and TRBJ2-5; the DNA was not compared with TRBD1, the D call given in the table. TRBV21-1 is classified as a pseudogene. This CDR3 region has 12 residues.

This clone was seen more than once but under ten times. J is TRBJ2-5 and V is TRBV29-1, with no clear D. Germline loops: CDR1 SQVTM, CDR2 ANQGSEA. The V end was cut by 3 bases, the J end by 0 bases, with 14 bases between. This CDR3 comprises 15 residues. The CDR3, as DNA: TGCAGCGTTGACAAGGCTCCAACGAACCAAGAGACCCAGTACTTC. Translated: CSVDKAPTNQETQYF.

This clone was recorded once. V usage is TRBV13 and J usage is TRBJ2-6; 7 bases line up with TRBD1. CDR3 size: 19 residues. V shed 3 bases, J shed 2 bases, and the junction held 13 bases outside the gene matches. CDR1 and CDR2 from the germline V gene are PRHDT and FYEKMQ (reference sequence). CDR3 sequence: CASSFSGTAAVPGANVLTF. Written as DNA, the CDR3 is TGTGCCAGCAGCTTTTCTGGGACAGCAGCGGTCCCTGGGGCCAACGTCCTGACTTTC.

The chain carries TRBV5-6 and TRBJ1-5, with TRBD1 as a possible D gene (6 bases). The CDR3 is made up of 12 amino acids. CDR1 and CDR2 (germline): SGHDT, YYEEEE. The germline V and J ends were trimmed by 6 bases and 6 bases, with 10 bases remaining between them. The CDR3 loop is CASKQGSQPQHF. Here the CDR3 DNA reads TGTGCCAGCAAGCAGGGGAGTCAGCCCCAGCATTTT.

V is TRBV9 and J is TRBJ2-4, with TRBD1 identical over 9 bases. The trim removed 0 bases at V and 6 bases at J, leaving 4 bases unmatched. The CDR3 length is 15 residues. The V gene's germline CDR1 is SGDLS and CDR2 YYNGEE. The CDR3 DNA reads TGTGCCAGCAGCGTAGGACAGGGGGGCCGAAACATTCAGTACTTC. Translation: CASSVGQGGRNIQYF.

The rearrangement joins TRBV4-2 to TRBJ1-1, with a possible D match to TRBD1 (6 bases). Trimming removed 0 bases at V and 1 base at J, with 9 bases between. Germline V gene sequence: CDR1 LGHNA, CDR2 YNFKEQ. This CDR3 spans 15 amino acids. For the CDR3, the DNA is TGTGCCAGCAGCCAAGATAACAGGGAGAACACTGAAGCTTTCTTT. It is translated as CASSQDNRENTEAFF.

This clone was detected once. This CDR3 reads CASSETGRDTDTQYF. In DNA form, the CDR3 reads TGTGCCAGCAGTGAAACCGGTCGGGACACAGATACGCAGTATTTT. This chain connects TRBV6-4 to TRBJ2-3, with a weak D call TRBD2 (5 bases). This CDR3 has 15 residues. Per germline, CDR1 MRHNA and CDR2 SNTAGT. Trimming left V 3 bases short and J 2 bases short, with 12 bases between.

V gene TRBV28 combines with J gene TRBJ1-4; the D is unclear. This CDR3 contains 13 residues. Trimming took off 3 bases at V and 4 bases at J, with 6 bases between the two ends. CDR1 and CDR2 (germline): MDHEN, SYDVKM. CDR3 sequence: CASSFGNNEKLFF. CDR3 nucleotides: TGTGCCAGCAGTTTCGGCAATAATGAAAAACTGTTTTTT.

This clone ranks as medium-sized. CDR3 amino acids: CASSLRIGASGYNEQFF. The CDR3, as DNA: TGTGCCAGCAGCTTAAGGATAGGGGCTAGCGGATACAATGAGCAGTTCTTC. The chain joins TRBV11-2 to TRBJ2-1; 7 nucleotides align to TRBD2. The length of the CDR3 is 17 residues. The junction had 11 bases not matched to a gene; V was cut back by 2 bases and J by 4 bases. Germline V gives CDR1 SGHAT, CDR2 FQNNGV.